This T cell receptor beta chain is drawn from a study of control samples from healthy donors and cancer patients. The data were produced by immunoSEQ multiplex PCR, yet TCRdb's version contains in-frame clones alone and is incomplete. Among under 200,000 clones listed, approximately 96% were seen once. This clone was counted a single time. Germline assignment: CDR1 MNHEY and CDR2 SMNVEV (reference sequence). Trimming stripped 4 bases from V and 8 bases from J, with 12 bases between. The CDR3 extends over 13 amino acids. V is TRBV27 and J is TRBJ1-3; D is ambiguous. The sequenced sample consisted of blood. The receptor comes from a woman aged 35 to 49 in good health. In DNA form, the CDR3 reads TGTGCCAGCAGTTACCCCTCCTTTCACACCATATATTTT. It yields the protein CASSYPSFHTIYF.